Reported below is one T cell receptor (beta chain). Its specificity is unknown. This record comes from a study of shared clonotypes between healthy human individuals. Per the study methods: Junction-only immunoSEQ data arrived without quality scores, meaning filtering differed. Generated by immunoSEQ multiplex PCR, the TCRdb table keeps only in-frame clones and is missing some. V and J calls and clone size are those listed in that table; D and trimming were worked out from the DNA. The data hold around 2,000,000 clones, with 85% to 95% observed a single time. Regarding the study as a whole: Among donors, the sharing of clonotypes was expected to be influenced by sequencing depth. Among a few donors, approximately 5.4% of naive CD4 clonotypes were found in common.

The naive CD8 fraction comprised CD45RO-negative cells positively selected for CCR7 and excluded terminally differentiated effector memory CD45RA+ cells. Adult donors, all healthy and HIV-negative, had no recent acute infections or vaccinations. The receptor comes from a man younger than 30 in good health. Some clones in this sample may be carry-over from other donors' samples. Sequencing was carried out using naive CD8+ T cells from PBMCs.

The CDR3 coding sequence is TGTGCCAGCAGCCTCATACTAGCGGGATTCTACAATGAGCAGTTCTTC. It translates to CASSLILAGFYNEQFF. The chain joins TRBV11-1 to TRBJ2-1, with TRBD2 matching over 10 bases. With 5 bases clipped from V and 3 bases from J, the junction kept 7 bases outside the gene matches. CDR3 size: 16 residues. CDR1 is SGHAT, CDR2 FQDESV, per germline (reference sequence). The full variable domain, completed using reference TRBV11-1 and TRBJ2-1, is EAEVAQSPRYKITEKSQAVAFWCDPISGHATLYWYRQILGQGPELLVQFQDESVVDDSQLPKDRFSAERLKGVDSTLKIQPAELGDSAMYLCASSLILAGFYNEQFFGPGTRLTVL.